The next 12 T cell receptor beta chains were all read from a single sample in a study of shared clonotypes between healthy human individuals. Measured with immunoSEQ multiplex PCR; TCRdb has only the in-frame clones, and not every one. In the table there are over 1.4 million clones, around 95% of which are singletons. Input material: naive CD4+ T cells sorted from blood. Subset in this sample: CD45RA+ positively selected. These receptor sequences come from a man aged 30-40 years in good health.

The genes are TRBV5-1 and TRBJ2-6, with 7 bases that match TRBD1. The germline CDR1 and CDR2 sequences are SGHRS and YFSETQ. V shed 3 bases, J shed 0 bases, and the junction held 6 bases outside the gene matches. The CDR3 contains 17 residues. CDR3 loop: CASSSSGTASGANVLTF. The CDR3 DNA is TGCGCCAGCAGCTCTTCCGGGACAGCCTCTGGGGCCAACGTCCTGACTTTC. Full variable domain (rest looked up from reference TRBV5-1 and TRBJ2-6): KAGVTQTPRYLIKTRGQQVTLSCSPISGHRSVSWYQQTPGQGLQFLFEYFSETQRNKGNFPGRFSGRQFSNSRSEMNVSTLELGDSALYLCASSSSGTASGANVLTFGAGSRLTVL.

This clone was detected only a few times. The chain couples TRBV5-5 to TRBJ1-2, with TRBD1 identical over 7 bases. The CDR3 has 15 amino acids. V lost 5 bases and J lost 7; bases outside the gene matches: 14. The V gene's germline CDR1 is SGHKS and CDR2 YYEKEE (reference sequence). The DNA for the CDR3 is TGTGCCAGCAGTCTACCCACAGGGGCCTTGGGTGGCTACACCTTC. As protein: CASSLPTGALGGYTF.

The chain's CDR3 is CSTWTGRRDTEAFF. The CDR3 DNA follows: TGCAGCACCTGGACAGGGCGGAGGGACACTGAAGCTTTCTTT. V usage is TRBV29-1 and J usage is TRBJ1-1; TRBD1 matches 8 bases. From germline, CDR1 is SQVTM and CDR2 ANQGSEA. The length of the CDR3 is 14 residues. The V gene end was trimmed by 8 bases and the J gene end by 3 bases; junction bases not matched to a gene: 11.

Here the CDR3 reads CASSSQGGAPQDTQYF. The DNA for the CDR3 is TGTGCCAGCAGCTCTCAAGGGGGAGCGCCTCAAGATACGCAGTATTTT. The rearrangement links TRBV7-3 to TRBJ2-3, with a weak D call TRBD1 (6 bases). The CDR3 extends over 16 amino acids. Germline V CDR1 and CDR2: SGHTA, FQGTGA. Trimming left V 4 bases short and J 5 bases short, with 19 bases between.

The chain combines TRBV6-1 with TRBJ1-5; D is perhaps TRBD1 (5 bases). Per the germline V gene, CDR1 is MNHNS and CDR2 is SASEGT. CDR3 length: 14 amino acids. Trimming stripped 5 bases from V and 6 bases from J, with 14 bases between. The CDR3 DNA is TGTGCCAGCAGTTTTTCAGGGACGTTTCAGCCCCAGCATTTT. This encodes CASSFSGTFQPQHF.

This chain connects TRBV27 to TRBJ2-3, with D possibly matching TRBD1 (5 bases). CDR3 size: 16 residues. Trimming removed 5 bases from V and 2 bases from J, with 17 bases in between. Germline V CDR1 and CDR2: MNHEY, SMNVEV (reference sequence). This chain's CDR3 is CASSREGAYPTDTQYF. The CDR3, as DNA: TGTGCCAGCAGTAGGGAAGGGGCGTACCCCACAGATACGCAGTATTTT.

The chain recombines TRBV23-1 with TRBJ2-7, with a weak D call TRBD2 (6 bases). TRBV23-1 is designated an ORF whose function remains uncertain. CDR3 length: 13 amino acids. Trimming stripped 4 bases from V and 7 bases from J, with 14 bases between. The CDR3 reads CASSPSTRHEQYF. As DNA, the CDR3 is TGCGCCAGCAGTCCCTCGACTAGGCATGAGCAGTACTTC.

The rearrangement uses TRBV5-6 and TRBJ2-2; TRBD1 is a possible D gene (6 bases). The CDR3 runs to 16 residues. CDR1 SGHDT and CDR2 YYEEEE come from the germline V gene. V was pared by 2 bases and J by 0 bases, with 11 bases between. The CDR3 loop reads CASSLRWTANTGELFF. DNA for the CDR3: TGTGCCAGCAGCTTACGGTGGACAGCGAACACCGGGGAGCTGTTTTTT. Full variable domain (remainder filled in from reference TRBV5-6 and TRBJ2-2): DAGVTQSPTHLIKTRGQQVTLRCSPKSGHDTVSWYQQALGQGPQFIFQYYEEEERQRGNFPDRFSGHQFPNYSSELNVNALLLGDSALYLCASSLRWTANTGELFFGEGSRLTVL.

This chain links TRBV5-5 with TRBJ2-3; D uncertain. Trimming shortened V by 5 bases and J by 1 base, and 17 bases separated the two germline ends. CDR1 SGHKS and CDR2 YYEKEE come from the germline V gene (reference sequence). This CDR3 contains 16 residues. The CDR3 nucleotides read TGTGCCAGCAGTCCCGAGGATCTCTACCGCACAGATACGCAGTATTTT. As protein: CASSPEDLYRTDTQYF.

V gene TRBV15 combines with J gene TRBJ2-2, with 11 bases aligning to TRBD2. Germline V CDR1 and CDR2: LNHNV, YYDKDF (reference sequence). V lost 1 base, J lost 5 bases, and 18 bases stayed unmatched. This CDR3 has 21 residues. CDR3 sequence (DNA): TGTGCCACCAGCAGAGTGGGGGTTTGGGCTAGCGGGAGGTCGGGTACCGGGGAGCTGTTTTTT. Translating gives CATSRVGVWASGRSGTGELFF.

The V gene is TRBV4-3, the J gene TRBJ2-1, with 8 positions matching TRBD1. Germline CDR1 is LGHNA and CDR2 is YSLEER. The CDR3 covers 16 residues. Trimming at V came to 4 bases and at J to 6 bases, leaving 11 bases not matched to a gene. Here the CDR3 DNA reads TGCGCCAGCAGCCCTAGGGACAGGCTGTCGGGCAATGAGCAGTTCTTC. As protein: CASSPRDRLSGNEQFF.

The chain uses TRBV27 and TRBJ1-5; the D is unclear. V was shortened by 2 bases and J by 5 bases, with 16 bases between the two germline ends. CDR3 length equals 16 residues. Germline V gives CDR1 MNHEY, CDR2 SMNVEV (reference sequence). The CDR3 bases are TGTGCCAGCAGTTTAAGGTTTAGACGGACCGATCAGCCCCAGCATTTT. As protein: CASSLRFRRTDQPQHF.